These 25 T cell receptor beta chains came from one sample sequenced in a study of blood T cell repertoires in COVID-19. Sequencing used immunoSEQ multiplex PCR; TCRdb keeps in-frame clones, though not all of them. This sample yields more than 300,000 clones, of which nearly 90% are seen a single time; roughly 1% belongs to the top ten. Sequenced input: peripheral blood. The source is a woman between 35 and 50 years old with COVID-19, enrolled during active disease.

This clone was recorded once. The chain has TRBV6-5 and TRBJ2-5, with TRBD2 identical over 8 bases. V was pared by 2 bases and J by 5 bases, with 7 bases of the junction left unmatched. The length of the CDR3 is 15 residues. Germline V gives CDR1 MNHEY, CDR2 SVGAGI. CDR3 amino acids: CASSYGIAGRETQYF. The CDR3 bases are TGTGCCAGCAGTTACGGAATAGCGGGACGGGAGACCCAGTACTTC.

The chain carries TRBV29-1 and TRBJ1-4, with 8 bases identical to TRBD1. Germline V lookup: CDR1 SQVTM, CDR2 ANQGSEA. The CDR3 extends over 13 amino acids. J lost 7 bases, V lost 7 bases, and 8 bases had no gene match. The CDR3 loop reads CSGTGGSSEKLFF. CDR3 DNA sequence: TGCAGCGGAACAGGGGGTAGTAGTGAAAAACTGTTTTTT.

The chain combines TRBV5-1 with TRBJ1-3; 11 nucleotides line up with TRBD1. The junction had 10 bases not matched to a gene; V was cut back by 4 bases and J by 4 bases. The CDR3 is made up of 17 amino acids. Germline CDR1 is SGHRS and CDR2 is YFSETQ. The CDR3 protein is CASSLGQGAPGGNTIYF. The DNA for the CDR3 is TGCGCCAGCAGCCTAGGACAGGGGGCGCCGGGAGGAAACACCATATATTTT. Supplemented by reference TRBV5-1 and TRBJ1-3, the full variable domain reads KAGVTQTPRYLIKTRGQQVTLSCSPISGHRSVSWYQQTPGQGLQFLFEYFSETQRNKGNFPGRFSGRQFSNSRSEMNVSTLELGDSALYLCASSLGQGAPGGNTIYFGEGSWLTVV.

The CDR3 region is CASSRVTGQETQYF. As DNA, the CDR3 is TGTGCCAGTAGTAGGGTCACAGGCCAAGAGACCCAGTACTTC. V gene TRBV19 combines with J gene TRBJ2-5; the D gene is possibly TRBD1 (5 bases). This CDR3 is built from 14 residues. Trimming removed 4 bases at V and 1 base at J, with 10 bases between. Germline loops: CDR1 LNHDA, CDR2 SQIVND (reference sequence).

V gene TRBV19 combines with J gene TRBJ1-2; 8 nucleotides agree with TRBD1. Per germline, CDR1 LNHDA and CDR2 SQIVND (reference sequence). Trimming took 4 bases from V and 4 from J; bases not matched to a gene: 14. The CDR3 length is 17 residues. The CDR3 DNA sequence: TGTGCCAGTAGTACCGGACAGGGCGGTGTCCCGTTCTATGGCTACACCTTC. Translated, it gives CASSTGQGGVPFYGYTF.

The V gene is TRBV6-2 or TRBV6-3, the J gene TRBJ1-5; 9 positions match TRBD1. The CDR3 spans 17 residues. V shed 0 bases and J 7 bases; nucleotides not matched to a gene: 10. Looked up from germline, CDR1 is MNHEY and CDR2 is SVGEGT. The CDR3: CASSYSPYRGREQPQHF. In nucleotides, the CDR3 is TGTGCCAGCAGTTACTCCCCTTACAGGGGGCGCGAGCAGCCCCAGCATTTT.

This rearrangement joins TRBV11-2 to TRBJ1-6; the D is unclear. Germline V gene data show CDR1 as SGHAT and CDR2 as FQNNGV. The CDR3 sequence is 15 residues long. V gave up 3 bases and J gave up 6 bases, with 12 bases separating them. CDR3 sequence (DNA): TGTGCCAGCAGCTTGGGAGGACGGTCTAATTCACCCCTCCACTTT. Its protein is CASSLGGRSNSPLHF.

The chain joins TRBV15 to TRBJ1-2, with 8 bases that match TRBD1. The CDR3 sequence is 14 residues long. V lost 6 bases and J lost 9; bases outside the gene matches: 12. The V gene's germline CDR1 is LNHNV and CDR2 YYDKDF (reference sequence). The CDR3 nucleotides are TGTGCCACCAGTGGCCGGGTACAGGGGGAAAGCTACACCTTC. Residues: CATSGRVQGESYTF.

The chain combines TRBV5-1 with TRBJ2-3, with a possible D match to TRBD2 (5 bases). Trimming pared 2 bases from V and 2 bases from J, leaving 24 bases between. Germline V CDR1 and CDR2: SGHRS, YFSETQ. The CDR3 runs 19 residues. In DNA form, the CDR3 reads TGCGCCAGCAGCTTTCCGAGGGAGTCTGACGGATCATCCACAGATACGCAGTATTTT. This gives the protein CASSFPRESDGSSTDTQYF.

The V and J genes are TRBV27 and TRBJ2-2, with 8 bases aligning to TRBD1. Per germline, CDR1 MNHEY and CDR2 SMNVEV (reference sequence). After removal of 7 bases from V and 5 bases from J, the junction contained 6 bases not matched to a gene. The CDR3 has 14 residues. In DNA, the CDR3 is TGTGCCAGCAACGGACAGGGTTTGACCGGGGAGCTGTTTTTT. Its protein product is CASNGQGLTGELFF.

In nucleotides, the CDR3 is TGTGCCAGCTGGGGGACAAAGGTTGGAGCTTTCTTT. Translation: CASWGTKVGAFF. V and J are TRBV28 and TRBJ1-1; possible D gene TRBD1, 6 bases. With 8 bases removed from V and 10 bases from J, the gap between germline ends came to 17 bases. There are 12 residues in the CDR3. Germline V CDR1 and CDR2: MDHEN, SYDVKM.

Only a few counts were recorded for this clone. The chain couples TRBV27 to TRBJ1-5, with TRBD1 matching 7 bases. The CDR3 covers 15 residues. Trimming cost V 5 bases and J 2 bases; bases outside gene matches: 6. Germline CDR1 MNHEY, CDR2 SMNVEV (reference sequence). CDR3 amino acids: CASSDRAPGNQPQHF. The DNA of the CDR3 is TGTGCCAGCAGTGACAGGGCGCCGGGCAATCAGCCCCAGCATTTT.

V usage is TRBV7-2 and J usage is TRBJ2-7; perhaps TRBD2 as D (7 bases). Germline CDR1 SGHTA, CDR2 FQGNSA. The CDR3 sequence is 16 residues long. The ends were cut back, 5 bases at V and 2 bases at J, with 19 bases in the middle. CDR3 sequence: CASSEGGWYTPYEQYF. The CDR3 DNA sequence: TGTGCCAGCAGCGAGGGGGGGTGGTACACTCCCTACGAGCAGTACTTC.

The chain couples TRBV28 to TRBJ1-1; D is unresolved. Trimming stripped 6 bases from V and 10 bases from J, with 12 bases between. Germline values: CDR1 MDHEN, CDR2 SYDVKM. The CDR3 is made up of 11 amino acids. CDR3 sequence reads: CASSEGLAAFF. The CDR3 DNA reads as TGTGCCAGCAGCGAGGGCCTAGCAGCTTTCTTT.

The J gene is TRBJ1-4, the V gene TRBV27; tentatively, D is TRBD1 (6 bases). Germline values: CDR1 MNHEY, CDR2 SMNVEV (reference sequence). This CDR3 spans 13 amino acids. Trimming cost V 6 bases and J 13 bases, with 18 bases left between them. The DNA of the CDR3 is TGTGCCAGCAGCCTATCGGGGACACTCCGACTGTTTTTT. It specifies CASSLSGTLRLFF.

This clone appeared once. The V and J genes are TRBV27 and TRBJ2-5, with TRBD1 identical over 9 bases. The CDR3 consists of 14 residues. The trim removed 6 bases at V and 2 bases at J, leaving 4 bases unmatched. Germline CDR1 MNHEY, CDR2 SMNVEV (reference sequence). CDR3 protein: CASSRDRAQETQYF. The CDR3 coding sequence is TGTGCCAGCAGCCGGGACAGGGCGCAAGAGACCCAGTACTTC.

This sequence joins TRBV13 and TRBJ1-2; no clear D gene. V was cut by 2 bases and J by 8 bases, with 12 bases left in between. The germline V gene encodes CDR1 PRHDT and CDR2 FYEKMQ (reference sequence). The CDR3 loop spans 13 amino acids. The CDR3 region is CASSLLGSEGYTF. The CDR3 DNA reads TGTGCCAGCAGCTTACTCGGGTCGGAGGGCTACACCTTC.

V is TRBV27 and J is TRBJ2-7; possibly TRBD2 for D (5 bases). V was cut by 5 bases and J by 4 bases, with 12 bases left in between. There are 13 residues in the CDR3. From germline, CDR1 is MNHEY and CDR2 SMNVEV (reference sequence). The CDR3 loop is CASSRGEVYEQYF. The CDR3 region has the DNA TGTGCCAGCAGTCGGGGAGAGGTTTACGAGCAGTACTTC.

V usage is TRBV4-1 and J usage is TRBJ2-7; 7 nucleotides align to TRBD1. CDR1 and CDR2 (germline): MGHRA, YSYEKL. J lost 1 base, V lost 1 base, and 4 bases had no gene match. The CDR3 is 15 amino acids. Here the CDR3 reads CASSQVAGGSYEQYF. The CDR3 DNA sequence: TGCGCCAGCAGCCAAGTTGCAGGGGGATCCTACGAGCAGTACTTC.

The chain recombines TRBV5-6 with TRBJ2-7, with TRBD2 matching 13 bases. With 9 bases clipped from V and 6 bases from J, the junction kept 9 bases outside the gene matches. The germline gives CDR1 SGHDT, CDR2 YYEEEE. The CDR3 totals 14 residues. The CDR3 coding sequence is TGTGCCACCGGGACTAGCGGGATAAGTGGCGAGCAGTACTTC. It specifies CATGTSGISGEQYF.

The J gene is TRBJ1-5, the V gene TRBV6-2 or TRBV6-3; no clear D. The CDR3 sequence is 16 residues long. Trimming removed 6 bases at V and 0 bases at J, with 15 bases between. The germline V gene has CDR1 MNHEY and CDR2 SVGEGT. The chain's CDR3 is CASSSELLYSNQPQHF. CDR3 DNA sequence: TGTGCCAGCAGCTCCGAACTACTTTATAGCAATCAGCCCCAGCATTTT.

This chain uses TRBV4-2 with TRBJ1-4; 9 positions agree with TRBD1. Per the germline V gene, CDR1 is LGHNA and CDR2 is YNFKEQ. J was trimmed by 8 bases and V by 3 bases; bases with no gene match: 10. CDR3 length: 16 amino acids. This CDR3 reads CASSHPRSGTGEKLFF. CDR3 coding DNA: TGTGCCAGCAGCCACCCGCGATCCGGGACAGGGGAAAAACTGTTTTTT.

The chain combines TRBV24-1 with TRBJ2-7, with 8 bases lining up with TRBD1. This CDR3 spans 18 amino acids. V lost 0 bases, J lost 0 bases, and 9 bases stayed unmatched. From germline, CDR1 is KGHDR and CDR2 SFDVKD. CDR3 loop: CATSDLQTDREISYEQYF. CDR3 sequence (DNA): TGTGCCACCAGTGATTTGCAAACGGACAGGGAGATCTCCTACGAGCAGTACTTC.

The V gene is TRBV30, the J gene TRBJ1-1; 11 bases map to TRBD1. CDR1 and CDR2 from the germline V gene are GTSNPN and SVGIG (reference sequence). The trim removed 4 bases at V and 7 bases at J, leaving 8 bases unmatched. The CDR3 consists of 14 residues. DNA of the CDR3: TGTGCCTGGAATAGGGACAGGGGGTACGGTGAAGCTTTCTTT. It codes for CAWNRDRGYGEAFF.

The chain couples TRBV6-6 to TRBJ1-2; 8 bases line up with TRBD1. This CDR3 contains 14 residues. Germline lookup yields CDR1 MNHNY and CDR2 SVGAGI (reference sequence). V lost 7 bases and J lost 8; bases outside the gene matches: 12. Written as DNA, the CDR3 is TGTGCCAGCACCCTCACTGGACAGGGTGGGGGCTACACCTTC. It specifies CASTLTGQGGGYTF.